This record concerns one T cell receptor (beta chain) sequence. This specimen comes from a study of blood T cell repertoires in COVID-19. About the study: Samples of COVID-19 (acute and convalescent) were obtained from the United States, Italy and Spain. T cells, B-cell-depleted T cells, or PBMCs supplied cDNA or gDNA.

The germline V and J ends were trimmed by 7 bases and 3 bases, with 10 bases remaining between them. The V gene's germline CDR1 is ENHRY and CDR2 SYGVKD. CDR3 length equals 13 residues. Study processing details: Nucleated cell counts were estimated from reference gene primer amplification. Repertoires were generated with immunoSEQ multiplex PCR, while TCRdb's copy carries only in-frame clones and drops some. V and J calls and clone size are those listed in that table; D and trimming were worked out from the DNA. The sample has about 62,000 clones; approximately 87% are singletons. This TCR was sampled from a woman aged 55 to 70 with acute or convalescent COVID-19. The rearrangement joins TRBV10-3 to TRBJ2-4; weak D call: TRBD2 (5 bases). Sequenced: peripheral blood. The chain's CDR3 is CAIMGVGKNIQYF. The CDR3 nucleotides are TGTGCCATCATGGGAGTAGGCAAAAACATTCAGTACTTC.